Listed here are 2 T cell receptor beta chains from one sample, sequenced in a study of T cells in Graves' hyperthyroidism and ophthalmopathy. Amplified regions were TCR beta CDR3 sequences from RNA transcripts. An initial round of RT-PCR targeting the TCR CDR3 relied on the HTBI primer set. MiXCR was run by TCRdb on the multiplex PCR reads, yielding one entry per CDR3 protein. Of 800,000 or so distinct CDR3 sequences in the sample, 35% to 40% were seen once. The specimen sequenced was blood. Receptors originate from a man aged 18 to 30 with Graves' hyperthyroidism.

This clonotype came up a few times. The rearrangement uses TRBV20-1 and TRBJ1-2; D gene ambiguous. CDR1 and CDR2 from the germline V gene are DFQATT and SNEGSKA (reference sequence). V shed 3 bases and J shed 2 bases, with 10 bases lying between them. The CDR3 consists of 13 residues. CDR3 nucleotides: TGCAGTGCTAGCTCTGATACCAACTATGGCTACACCTTC. This encodes CSASSDTNYGYTF.

About this clonotype: A much larger clone differs from this one at a single base, so this may be a read error. V usage is TRBV29-1 and J usage is TRBJ2-2, with D maybe TRBD2 (6 bases). V lost 7 bases, J lost 3 bases, and 18 bases lay in between. CDR1 is SQVTM, CDR2 ANQGSEA, per germline. CDR3 length: 15 amino acids. The CDR3 DNA reads TGCAGCGCCGAGGACTCGGAGGGTGACACCGGGGAGCTGTTTTTT. It is translated as CSAEDSEGDTGELFF.